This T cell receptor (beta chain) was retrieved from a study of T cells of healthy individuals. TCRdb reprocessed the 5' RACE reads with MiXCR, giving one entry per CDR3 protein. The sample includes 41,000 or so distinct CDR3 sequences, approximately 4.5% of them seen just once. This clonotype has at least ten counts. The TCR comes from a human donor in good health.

CDR3: CASSVLAGAGDEQFF. CDR3 DNA: TGTGCCAGCAGTGTACTAGCGGGAGCTGGGGATGAGCAGTTCTTC. The chain recombines TRBV6-4 with TRBJ2-1; 11 nucleotides agree with TRBD2. With 4 bases clipped from V and 8 bases from J, the junction kept 7 bases outside the gene matches. The germline V gene has CDR1 MRHNA and CDR2 SNTAGT. The CDR3 consists of 15 residues.